What follows are 10 T cell receptor beta chains derived from one specimen sequenced in a study of siplizumab effects on memory and regulatory T cells. Produced via immunoSEQ multiplex PCR; TCRdb's table is partial and in-frame only. The sample holds tens of thousands of clones, roughly 85% seen once. What was sequenced was memory CD4+ T cells sorted from blood. Receptors originate from a human donor in good health.

The chain is built from TRBV28 and TRBJ2-7, with 10 bases lining up with TRBD1. CDR1 MDHEN and CDR2 SYDVKM come from the germline V gene. J lost 6 bases, V lost 5 bases, and 10 bases had no gene match. The CDR3 extends over 15 amino acids. The CDR3 nucleotides read TGTGCCAGCAGTCATACGGGACAGGGGAGTGCCGAGCAGTACTTC. Protein product: CASSHTGQGSAEQYF.

The count of this clone is one. V usage is TRBV19 and J usage is TRBJ2-7; D may be TRBD2 (6 bases). The germline CDR1 and CDR2 sequences are LNHDA and SQIVND (reference sequence). CDR3 length: 15 amino acids. V was cut by 4 bases and J by 2 bases, with 15 bases left in between. CDR3 residues: CASSTPGTHAYEQYF. The CDR3 coding sequence is TGTGCCAGTAGTACCCCCGGGACTCATGCCTACGAGCAGTACTTC. The variable domain in full, with the rest retrieved from reference TRBV19 and TRBJ2-7, is DGGITQSPKYLFRKEGQNVTLSCEQNLNHDAMYWYRQDPGQGLRLIYYSQIVNDFQKGDIAEGYSVSREKKESFPLTVTSAQKNPTAFYLCASSTPGTHAYEQYFGPGTRLTVT.

This clone was seen only once. The chain carries TRBV29-1 and TRBJ2-3; D unresolved. Between the trimmed V and J ends, which lost 7 bases and 1 base, there was a span of 12 bases. The CDR3 spans 13 residues. Germline CDR1 SQVTM, CDR2 ANQGSEA. This chain's CDR3 is CSGYSFRTDTQYF. CDR3 in DNA: TGCAGCGGATACAGTTTCCGCACAGATACGCAGTATTTT.

The gene calls are TRBV19 and TRBJ2-2; 11 bases are shared with TRBD1. This CDR3 spans 16 amino acids. The V segment lost 7 bases and the J segment 4 bases; nucleotides outside the gene matches: 8. Germline V gene sequence: CDR1 LNHDA, CDR2 SQIVND (reference sequence). CDR3 sequence: CASNGGQGAFTGELFF. CDR3 DNA sequence: TGTGCCAGTAACGGCGGACAGGGGGCTTTCACCGGGGAGCTGTTTTTT.

The J gene is TRBJ1-2, the V gene TRBV6-5; D ambiguous. In germline, CDR1 is MNHEY, CDR2 SVGAGI. The germline V and J ends were trimmed by 2 bases and 8 bases, with 12 bases remaining between them. This CDR3 region has 13 residues. CDR3 nucleotide sequence: TGTGCCAGCAGTTACAAGGTGACTGGCGGCTACACCTTC. This translates into CASSYKVTGGYTF.

The J gene is TRBJ1-2, the V gene TRBV19, with D possibly being TRBD1 (6 bases). The ends were cut back, 3 bases at V and 1 base at J, with 15 bases in the middle. This CDR3 has 16 residues. Germline V gives CDR1 LNHDA, CDR2 SQIVND (reference sequence). The CDR3 sequence: CASSISGTQNNYGYTF. Written as DNA, the CDR3 is TGTGCCAGTAGTATCTCCGGGACACAGAATAACTATGGCTACACCTTC. The full variable domain, completed using reference TRBV19 and TRBJ1-2, is DGGITQSPKYLFRKEGQNVTLSCEQNLNHDAMYWYRQDPGQGLRLIYYSQIVNDFQKGDIAEGYSVSREKKESFPLTVTSAQKNPTAFYLCASSISGTQNNYGYTFGSGTRLTVV.

In its sample, this clone was seen a few times. The chain has TRBV19 and TRBJ1-2; perhaps TRBD1 as D (5 bases). This CDR3 spans 12 amino acids. V gave up 6 bases and J gave up 4 bases, with 9 bases separating them. The germline gives CDR1 LNHDA, CDR2 SQIVND (reference sequence). The CDR3 spells CASSPDTYGYTF. The CDR3 DNA is TGTGCCAGTAGCCCGGACACCTATGGCTACACCTTC.

The chain uses TRBV21-1 and TRBJ2-5; the D call TRBD2 from the table was never checked on the DNA. TRBV21-1 is deemed a pseudogene. There are 17 residues in the CDR3. The DNA for the CDR3 is TGTGCCAGCAGCAAAGCGACGACTAGCGGGGGTTTGGAGACCCAGTACTTC. The encoded protein is CASSKATTSGGLETQYF.

The V gene is TRBV14, the J gene TRBJ2-7; tentatively, D is TRBD2 (6 bases). Germline-derived CDR1 and CDR2 are SGHDN and FVKESK. The CDR3 is 15 amino acids. The V and J ends lost 0 bases and 3 bases respectively, with 12 bases between them. The CDR3 sequence: CASSQDGRDFYEQYF. The CDR3 nucleotides are TGTGCCAGCAGCCAAGATGGTCGGGACTTCTACGAGCAGTACTTC.

The V call is TRBV5-5, the J call TRBJ2-7; TRBD1 aligns across 11 bases. The CDR3 runs to 15 residues. Germline V CDR1 and CDR2: SGHKS, YYEKEE (reference sequence). The trim removed 0 bases at V and 7 bases at J, leaving 6 bases unmatched. CDR3: CASSLVGQGAREQYF. CDR3 bases: TGTGCCAGCAGCTTGGTAGGACAGGGGGCTCGGGAGCAGTACTTC.